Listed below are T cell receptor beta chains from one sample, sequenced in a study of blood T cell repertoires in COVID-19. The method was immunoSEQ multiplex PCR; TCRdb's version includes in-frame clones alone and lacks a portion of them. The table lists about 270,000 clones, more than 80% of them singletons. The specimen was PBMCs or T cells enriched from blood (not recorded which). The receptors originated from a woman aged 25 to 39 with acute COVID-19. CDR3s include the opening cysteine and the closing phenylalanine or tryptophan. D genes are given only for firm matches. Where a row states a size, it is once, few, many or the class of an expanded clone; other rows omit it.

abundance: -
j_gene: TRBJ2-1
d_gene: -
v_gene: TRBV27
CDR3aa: CASSSLGNEQFF
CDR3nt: TGTGCCAGCAGTTCCCTAGGAAATGAGCAGTTCTTC

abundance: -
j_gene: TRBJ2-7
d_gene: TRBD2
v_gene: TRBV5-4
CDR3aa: CASSSPSGGSYEQYF
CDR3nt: TGTGCCAGCAGCTCCCCTAGCGGGGGGTCCTACGAGCAGTACTTC

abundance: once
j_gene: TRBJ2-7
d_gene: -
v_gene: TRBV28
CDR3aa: CASSLLRRGEQYF
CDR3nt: TGTGCCAGCAGTTTACTCCGCAGGGGCGAGCAGTACTTC

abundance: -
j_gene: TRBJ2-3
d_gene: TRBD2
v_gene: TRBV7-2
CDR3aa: CASRLAGGDTQYF
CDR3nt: TGTGCCAGCAGACTAGCGGGAGGAGATACGCAGTATTTT

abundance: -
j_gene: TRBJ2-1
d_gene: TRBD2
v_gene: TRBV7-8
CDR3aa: CASSQLGGTSYNEQFF
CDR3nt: TGTGCCAGCAGCCAACTTGGCGGGACTAGCTACAATGAGCAGTTCTTC

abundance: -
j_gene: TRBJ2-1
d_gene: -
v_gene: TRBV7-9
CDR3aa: CASSPTERNNNEQFF
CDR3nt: TGTGCCAGCAGCCCCACGGAGCGGAATAACAATGAGCAGTTCTTC

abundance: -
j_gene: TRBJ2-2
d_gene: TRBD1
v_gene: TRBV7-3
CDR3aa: CASSRGPDTGELFF
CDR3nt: TGTGCCAGCAGCAGGGGGCCGGACACCGGGGAGCTGTTTTTT

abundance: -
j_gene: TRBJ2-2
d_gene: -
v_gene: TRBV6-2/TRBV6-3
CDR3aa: CASSYYRANTGELFF
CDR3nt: TGTGCCAGCAGTTACTACAGGGCGAACACCGGGGAGCTGTTTTTT

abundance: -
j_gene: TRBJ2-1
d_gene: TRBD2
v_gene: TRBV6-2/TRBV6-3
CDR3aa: CASSYSSGSWGNEQFF
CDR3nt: TGTGCCAGCAGTTACTCTAGCGGGAGTTGGGGAAATGAGCAGTTCTTC

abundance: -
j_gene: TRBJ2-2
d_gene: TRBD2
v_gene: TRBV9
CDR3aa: CASSREGTGELFF
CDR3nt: TGTGCCAGCAGTAGGGAGGGCACCGGGGAGCTGTTTTTT

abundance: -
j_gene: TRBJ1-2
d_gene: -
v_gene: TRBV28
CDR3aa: CASSPQGNYGYTF
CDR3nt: TGTGCCAGCAGCCCCCAGGGGAACTATGGCTACACCTTC

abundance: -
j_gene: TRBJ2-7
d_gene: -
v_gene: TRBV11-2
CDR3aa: CASSLPEPYEQYF
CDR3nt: TGTGCCAGCAGCTTGCCGGAGCCCTACGAGCAGTACTTC

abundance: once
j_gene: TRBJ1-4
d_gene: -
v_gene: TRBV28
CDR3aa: CASSYPGQNSATNEKLFF
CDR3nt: TGTGCCAGCAGCTACCCTGGACAGAACTCTGCAACTAATGAAAAACTGTTTTTT

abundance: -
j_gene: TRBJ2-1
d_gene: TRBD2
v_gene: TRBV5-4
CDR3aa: CASSLTLSGSVYDEQFF
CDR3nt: TGTGCCAGCAGCTTGACTCTTAGCGGGAGCGTTTACGATGAGCAGTTCTTC

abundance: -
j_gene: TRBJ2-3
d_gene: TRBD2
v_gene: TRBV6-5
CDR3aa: CASLVASGFSDTQYF
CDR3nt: TGTGCCAGCCTTGTGGCTAGCGGATTTTCAGATACGCAGTATTTT

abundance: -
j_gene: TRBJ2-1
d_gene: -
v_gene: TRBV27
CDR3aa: CASSPGLGYNEQFF
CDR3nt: TGTGCCAGCAGTCCCGGACTGGGCTACAATGAGCAGTTCTTC

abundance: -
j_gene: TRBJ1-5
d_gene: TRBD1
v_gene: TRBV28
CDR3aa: CASSWDSFSNQPQHF
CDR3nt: TGTGCCAGCAGTTGGGACAGTTTTAGCAATCAGCCCCAGCATTTT

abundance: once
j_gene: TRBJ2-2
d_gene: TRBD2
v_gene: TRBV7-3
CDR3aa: CASSSGTRDTGELFF
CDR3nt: TGTGCCAGCAGCTCCGGGACTAGAGACACCGGGGAGCTGTTTTTT

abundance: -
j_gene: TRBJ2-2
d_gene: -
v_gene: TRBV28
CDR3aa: CAILPVRNTGELFF
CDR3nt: TGTGCCATCCTCCCGGTTCGAAACACCGGGGAGCTGTTTTTT

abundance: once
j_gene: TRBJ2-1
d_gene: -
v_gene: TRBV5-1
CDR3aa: CASSLGLEYNEQFF
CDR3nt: TGCGCCAGCAGCTTGGGGCTGGAGTACAATGAGCAGTTCTTC

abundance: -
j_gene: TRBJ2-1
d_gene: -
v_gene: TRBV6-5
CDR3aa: CASSLSSDSYNEQFF
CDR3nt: TGTGCCAGCAGCCTATCTAGCGACTCCTACAATGAGCAGTTCTTC

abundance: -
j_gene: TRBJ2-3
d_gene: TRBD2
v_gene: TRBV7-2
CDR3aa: CASSRGTSGRDTQYF
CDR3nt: TGTGCCAGCAGCCGGGGGACTAGCGGGAGGGATACGCAGTATTTT

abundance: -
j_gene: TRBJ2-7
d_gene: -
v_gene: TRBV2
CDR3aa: CASSEHLARSYEQYF
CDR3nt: TGTGCCAGCAGTGAACACCTTGCCAGGTCCTACGAGCAGTACTTC

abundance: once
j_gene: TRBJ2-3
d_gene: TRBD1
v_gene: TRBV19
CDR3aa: CASSPDQGENTQYF
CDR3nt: TGTGCCAGTAGTCCCGATCAGGGGGAAAATACGCAGTATTTT